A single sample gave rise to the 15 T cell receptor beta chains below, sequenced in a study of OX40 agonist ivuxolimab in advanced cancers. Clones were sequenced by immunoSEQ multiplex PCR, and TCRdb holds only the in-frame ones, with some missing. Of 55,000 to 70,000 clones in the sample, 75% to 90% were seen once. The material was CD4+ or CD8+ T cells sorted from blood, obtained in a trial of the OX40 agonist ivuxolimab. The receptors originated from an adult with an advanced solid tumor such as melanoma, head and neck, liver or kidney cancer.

CDR3 sequence: CASSPGLNQPQHF. CDR3 coding DNA: TGTGCCAGCAGCCCGGGCCTGAATCAGCCCCAGCATTTT. The chain has TRBV11-1 and TRBJ1-5; D gene ambiguous. The CDR3 is made up of 13 amino acids. V gave up 5 bases and J gave up 4 bases, with 9 bases separating them. CDR1 and CDR2 (germline): SGHAT, FQDESV (reference sequence).

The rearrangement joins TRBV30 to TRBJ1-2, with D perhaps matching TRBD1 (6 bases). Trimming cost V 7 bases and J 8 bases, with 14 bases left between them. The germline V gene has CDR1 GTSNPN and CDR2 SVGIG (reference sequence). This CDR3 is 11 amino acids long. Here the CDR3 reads CAYQQGRGYTF. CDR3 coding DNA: TGTGCCTACCAACAGGGAAGGGGCTACACCTTC.

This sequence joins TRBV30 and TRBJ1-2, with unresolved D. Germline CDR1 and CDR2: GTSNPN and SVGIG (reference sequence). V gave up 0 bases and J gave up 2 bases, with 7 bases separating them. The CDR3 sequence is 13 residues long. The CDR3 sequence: CAWSVLPNYGYTF. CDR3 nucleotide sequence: TGTGCCTGGAGTGTACTACCAAACTATGGCTACACCTTC.

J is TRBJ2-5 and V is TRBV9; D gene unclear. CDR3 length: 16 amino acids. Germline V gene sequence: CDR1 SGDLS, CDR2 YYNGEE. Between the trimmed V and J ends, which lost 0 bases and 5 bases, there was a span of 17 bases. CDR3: CASSVGNGPQGETQYF. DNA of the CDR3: TGTGCCAGCAGCGTAGGTAACGGGCCGCAAGGGGAGACCCAGTACTTC.

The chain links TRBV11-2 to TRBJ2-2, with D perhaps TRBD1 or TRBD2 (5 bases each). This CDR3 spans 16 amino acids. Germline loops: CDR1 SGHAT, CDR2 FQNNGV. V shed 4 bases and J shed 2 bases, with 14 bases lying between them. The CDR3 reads CASSSRGATNTGELFF. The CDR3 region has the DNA TGTGCCAGCAGCTCCCGAGGGGCCACCAACACCGGGGAGCTGTTTTTT. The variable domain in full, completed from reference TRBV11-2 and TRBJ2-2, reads EAGVAQSPRYKIIEKRQSVAFWCNPISGHATLYWYQQILGQGPKLLIQFQNNGVVDDSQLPKDRFSAERLKGVDSTLKIQPAKLEDSAVYLCASSSRGATNTGELFFGEGSRLTVL.

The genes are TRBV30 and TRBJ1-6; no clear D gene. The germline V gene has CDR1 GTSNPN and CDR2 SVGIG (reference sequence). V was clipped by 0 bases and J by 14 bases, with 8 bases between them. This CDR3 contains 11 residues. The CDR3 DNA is TGTGCCTGGAGTGTGGAGGCGGCCCTCCACTTT. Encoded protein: CAWSVEAALHF.

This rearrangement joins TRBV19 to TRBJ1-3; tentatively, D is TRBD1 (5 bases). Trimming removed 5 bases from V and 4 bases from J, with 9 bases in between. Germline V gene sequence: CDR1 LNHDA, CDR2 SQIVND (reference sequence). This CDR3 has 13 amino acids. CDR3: CASSPDMGNTIYF. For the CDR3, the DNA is TGTGCCAGTAGTCCGGACATGGGAAACACCATATATTTT.

CDR3 in DNA: TGTGCCAGCAGTGACGGACACGGGTTTGAAGCTTTCTTT. Its protein is CASSDGHGFEAFF. V is TRBV6-1 and J is TRBJ1-1; D may be TRBD1 (5 bases). CDR1 and CDR2 (germline): MNHNS, SASEGT. The V end lost 3 bases, the J end lost 7 bases, and 12 bases lay between the germline ends. This CDR3 contains 13 residues.

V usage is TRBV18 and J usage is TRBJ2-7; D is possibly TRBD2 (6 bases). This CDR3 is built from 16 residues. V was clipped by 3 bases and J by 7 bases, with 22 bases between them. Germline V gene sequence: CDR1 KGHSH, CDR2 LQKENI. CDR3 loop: CASSPNTGLLQGEQYF. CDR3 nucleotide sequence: TGTGCCAGCTCACCGAATACAGGACTACTTCAAGGGGAGCAGTACTTC.

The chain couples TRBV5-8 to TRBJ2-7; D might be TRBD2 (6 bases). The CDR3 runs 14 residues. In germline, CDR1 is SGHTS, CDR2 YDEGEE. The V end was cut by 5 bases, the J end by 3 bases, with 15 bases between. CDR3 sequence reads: CASRLEGRNYEQYF. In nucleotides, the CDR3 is TGTGCCAGCAGGCTGGAGGGACGAAACTACGAGCAGTACTTC.

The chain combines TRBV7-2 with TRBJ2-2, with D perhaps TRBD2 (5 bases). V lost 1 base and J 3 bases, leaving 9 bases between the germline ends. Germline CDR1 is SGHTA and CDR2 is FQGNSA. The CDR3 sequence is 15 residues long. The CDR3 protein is CASSLVRGYTGELFF. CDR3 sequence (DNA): TGTGCCAGCAGCTTAGTTCGGGGATACACCGGGGAGCTGTTTTTT.

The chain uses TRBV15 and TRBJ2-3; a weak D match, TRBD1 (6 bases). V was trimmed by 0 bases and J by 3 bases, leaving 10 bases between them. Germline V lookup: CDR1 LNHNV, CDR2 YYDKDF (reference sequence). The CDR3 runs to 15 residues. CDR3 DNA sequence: TGTGCCACCAGCAGAGACAGGGGAGAGACAGATACGCAGTATTTT. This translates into CATSRDRGETDTQYF.

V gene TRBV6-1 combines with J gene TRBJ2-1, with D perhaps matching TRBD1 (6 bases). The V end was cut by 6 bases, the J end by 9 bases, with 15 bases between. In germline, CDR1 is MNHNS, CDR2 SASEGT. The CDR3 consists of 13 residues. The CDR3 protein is CASSHRVDSEQFF. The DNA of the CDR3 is TGTGCCAGCAGCCACAGGGTAGACTCTGAGCAGTTCTTC.

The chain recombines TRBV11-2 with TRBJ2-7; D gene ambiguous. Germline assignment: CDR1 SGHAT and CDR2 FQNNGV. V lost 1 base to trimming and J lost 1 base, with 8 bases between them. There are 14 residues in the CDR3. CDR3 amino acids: CASSLAGKSYEQYF. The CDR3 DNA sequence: TGTGCCAGCAGCTTAGCTGGCAAATCCTACGAGCAGTACTTC.

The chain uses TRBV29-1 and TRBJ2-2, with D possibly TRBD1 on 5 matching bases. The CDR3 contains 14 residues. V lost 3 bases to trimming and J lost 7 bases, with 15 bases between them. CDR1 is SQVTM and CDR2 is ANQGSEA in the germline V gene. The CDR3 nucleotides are TGCAGCGTTGATGGGCAGGGAAGAATCGGGGAGCTGTTTTTT. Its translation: CSVDGQGRIGELFF.